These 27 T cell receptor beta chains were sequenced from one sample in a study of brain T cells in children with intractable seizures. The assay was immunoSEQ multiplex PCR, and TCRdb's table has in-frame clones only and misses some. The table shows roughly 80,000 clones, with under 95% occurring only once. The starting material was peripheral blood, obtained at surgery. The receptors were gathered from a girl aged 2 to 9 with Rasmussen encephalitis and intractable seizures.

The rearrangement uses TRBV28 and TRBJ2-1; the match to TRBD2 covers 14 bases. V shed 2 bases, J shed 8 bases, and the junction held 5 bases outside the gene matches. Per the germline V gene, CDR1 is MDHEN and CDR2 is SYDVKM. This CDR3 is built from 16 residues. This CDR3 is CASSLPGLAGAHEQFF. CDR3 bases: TGTGCCAGCAGTTTACCGGGACTAGCGGGAGCACATGAGCAGTTCTTC.

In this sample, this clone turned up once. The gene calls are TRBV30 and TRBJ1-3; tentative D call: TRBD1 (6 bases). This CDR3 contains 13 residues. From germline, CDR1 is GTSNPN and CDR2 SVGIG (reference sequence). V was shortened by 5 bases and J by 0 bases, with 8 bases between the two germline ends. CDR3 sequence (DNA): TGTGCCTGGGGGACAAGCTCTGGAAACACCATATATTTT. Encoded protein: CAWGTSSGNTIYF. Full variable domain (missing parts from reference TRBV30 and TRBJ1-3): SQTIHQWPATLVQPVGSPLSLECTVEGTSNPNLYWYRQAAGRGLQLLFYSVGIGQISSEVPQNLSASRPQDRQFILSSKKLLLSDSGFYLCAWGTSSGNTIYFGEGSWLTVV.

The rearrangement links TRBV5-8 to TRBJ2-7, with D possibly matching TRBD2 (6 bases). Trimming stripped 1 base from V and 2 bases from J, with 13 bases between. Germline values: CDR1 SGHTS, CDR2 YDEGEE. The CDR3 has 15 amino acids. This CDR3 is CASSLILGGTYEQYF. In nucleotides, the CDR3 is TGTGCCAGCAGCTTGATCTTGGGAGGAACCTACGAGCAGTACTTC. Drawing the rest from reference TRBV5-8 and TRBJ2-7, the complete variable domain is EAGVTQSPTHLIKTRGQQATLRCSPISGHTSVYWYQQALGLGLQFLLWYDEGEERNRGNFPPRFSGRQFPNYSSELNVNALELEDSALYLCASSLILGGTYEQYFGPGTRLTVT.

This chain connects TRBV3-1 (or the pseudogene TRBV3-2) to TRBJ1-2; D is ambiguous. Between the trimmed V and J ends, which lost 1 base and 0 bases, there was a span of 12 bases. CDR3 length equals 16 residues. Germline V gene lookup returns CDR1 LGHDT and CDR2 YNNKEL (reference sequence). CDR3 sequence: CASSQGGRYANYGYTF. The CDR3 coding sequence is TGTGCCAGCAGCCAAGGAGGGCGGTATGCTAACTATGGCTACACCTTC.

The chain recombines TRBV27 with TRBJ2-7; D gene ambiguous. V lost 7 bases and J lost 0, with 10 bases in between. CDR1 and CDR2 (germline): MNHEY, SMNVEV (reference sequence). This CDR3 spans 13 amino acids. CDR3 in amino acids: CASTTASSYEQYF. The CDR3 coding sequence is TGTGCCAGCACTACAGCCAGCTCCTACGAGCAGTACTTC.

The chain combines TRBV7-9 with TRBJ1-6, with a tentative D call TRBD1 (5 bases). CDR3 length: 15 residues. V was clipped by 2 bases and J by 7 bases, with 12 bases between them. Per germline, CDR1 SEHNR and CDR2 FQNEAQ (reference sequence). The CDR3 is CASSLRGRTNSPLHF. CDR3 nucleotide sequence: TGTGCCAGCAGCTTACGGGGCAGGACGAATTCACCCCTCCACTTT.

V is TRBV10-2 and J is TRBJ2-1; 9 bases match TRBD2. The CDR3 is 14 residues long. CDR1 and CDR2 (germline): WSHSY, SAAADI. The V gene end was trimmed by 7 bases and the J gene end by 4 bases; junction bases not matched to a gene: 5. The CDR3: CASKASGIYNEQFF. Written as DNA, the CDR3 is TGCGCCAGCAAAGCTAGCGGGATATACAATGAGCAGTTCTTC.

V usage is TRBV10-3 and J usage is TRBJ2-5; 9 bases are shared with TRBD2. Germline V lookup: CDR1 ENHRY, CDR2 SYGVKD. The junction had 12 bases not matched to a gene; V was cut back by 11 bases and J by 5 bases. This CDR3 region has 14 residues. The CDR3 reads CAARAGGPMETQYF. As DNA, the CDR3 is TGTGCCGCCCGGGCGGGGGGGCCGATGGAGACCCAGTACTTC.

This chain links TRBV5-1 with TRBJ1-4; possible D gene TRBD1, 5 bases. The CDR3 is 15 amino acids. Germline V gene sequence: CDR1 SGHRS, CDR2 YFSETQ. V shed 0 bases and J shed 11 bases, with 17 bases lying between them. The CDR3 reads CASSLGPFYGGKLFF. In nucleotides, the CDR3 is TGCGCCAGCAGCTTGGGACCATTCTACGGGGGGAAACTGTTTTTT.

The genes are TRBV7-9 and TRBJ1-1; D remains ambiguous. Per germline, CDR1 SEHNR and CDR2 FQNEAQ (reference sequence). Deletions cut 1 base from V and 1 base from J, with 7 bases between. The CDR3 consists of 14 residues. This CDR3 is CASSLVAANTEAFF. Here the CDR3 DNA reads TGTGCCAGCAGCTTAGTAGCGGCGAACACTGAAGCTTTCTTT.

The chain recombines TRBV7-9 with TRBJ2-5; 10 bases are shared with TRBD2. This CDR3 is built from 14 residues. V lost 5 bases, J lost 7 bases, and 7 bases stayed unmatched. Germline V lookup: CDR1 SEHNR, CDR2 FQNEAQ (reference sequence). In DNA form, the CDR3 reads TGTGCCAGCAGCCCCGGGACTAGCGAGGTGACCCAGTACTTC. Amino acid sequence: CASSPGTSEVTQYF.

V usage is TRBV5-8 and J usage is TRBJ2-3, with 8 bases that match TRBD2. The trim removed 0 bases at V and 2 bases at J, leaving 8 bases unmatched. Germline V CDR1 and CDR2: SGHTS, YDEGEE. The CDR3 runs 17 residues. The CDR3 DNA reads TGTGCCAGCAGCTTGGGTAGAGCTAGCGGGCCCACAGATACGCAGTATTTT. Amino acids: CASSLGRASGPTDTQYF.

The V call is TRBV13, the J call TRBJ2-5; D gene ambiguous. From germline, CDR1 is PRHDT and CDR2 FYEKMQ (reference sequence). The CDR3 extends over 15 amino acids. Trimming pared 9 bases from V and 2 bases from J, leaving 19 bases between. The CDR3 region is CASAGSSGLQETQYF. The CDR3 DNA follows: TGTGCCAGTGCCGGTAGCTCCGGGTTACAAGAGACCCAGTACTTC.

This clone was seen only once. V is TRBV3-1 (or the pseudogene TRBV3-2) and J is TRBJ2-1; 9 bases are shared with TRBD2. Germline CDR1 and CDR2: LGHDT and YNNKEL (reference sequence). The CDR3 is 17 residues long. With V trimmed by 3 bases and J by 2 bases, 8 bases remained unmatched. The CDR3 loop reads CASSHLYSGGPYNEQFF. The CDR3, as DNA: TGTGCCAGCAGCCACCTTTATAGCGGGGGTCCCTACAATGAGCAGTTCTTC.

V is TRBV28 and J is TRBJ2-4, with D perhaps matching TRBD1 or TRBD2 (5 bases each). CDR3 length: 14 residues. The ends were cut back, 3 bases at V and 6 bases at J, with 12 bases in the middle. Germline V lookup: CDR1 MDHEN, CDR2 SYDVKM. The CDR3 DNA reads TGTGCCAGCAGTTTGGCGCAGGGAGTAAACATTCAGTACTTC. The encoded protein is CASSLAQGVNIQYF.

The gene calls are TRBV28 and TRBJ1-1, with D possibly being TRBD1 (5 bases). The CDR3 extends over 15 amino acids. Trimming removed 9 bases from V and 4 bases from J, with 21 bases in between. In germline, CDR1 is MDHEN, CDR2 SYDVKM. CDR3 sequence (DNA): TGTGCCAGTACTGGGGCAGGGCTGGGGGGCACTGAAGCTTTCTTT. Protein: CASTGAGLGGTEAFF. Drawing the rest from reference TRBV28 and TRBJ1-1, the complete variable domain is DVKVTQSSRYLVKRTGEKVFLECVQDMDHENMFWYRQDPGLGLRLIYFSYDVKMKEKGDIPEGYSVSREKKERFSLILESASTNQTSMYLCASTGAGLGGTEAFFGQGTRLTVV.

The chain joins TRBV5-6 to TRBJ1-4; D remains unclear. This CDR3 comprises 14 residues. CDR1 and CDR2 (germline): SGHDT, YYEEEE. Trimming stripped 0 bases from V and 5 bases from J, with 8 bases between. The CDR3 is CASSLGRQNEKLFF. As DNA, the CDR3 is TGTGCCAGCAGCTTGGGTCGGCAGAATGAAAAACTGTTTTTT.

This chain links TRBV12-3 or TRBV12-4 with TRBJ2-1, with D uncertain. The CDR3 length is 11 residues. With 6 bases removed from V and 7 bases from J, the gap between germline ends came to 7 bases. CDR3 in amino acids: CASSPRNEQFF. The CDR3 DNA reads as TGTGCCAGCAGCCCGCGAAATGAGCAGTTCTTC.

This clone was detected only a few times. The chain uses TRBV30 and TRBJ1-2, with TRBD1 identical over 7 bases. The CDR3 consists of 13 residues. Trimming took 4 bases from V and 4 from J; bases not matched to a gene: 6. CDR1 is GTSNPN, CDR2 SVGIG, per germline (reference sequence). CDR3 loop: CAWNQQGLYGYTF. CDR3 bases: TGTGCCTGGAATCAACAGGGGCTCTATGGCTACACCTTC.

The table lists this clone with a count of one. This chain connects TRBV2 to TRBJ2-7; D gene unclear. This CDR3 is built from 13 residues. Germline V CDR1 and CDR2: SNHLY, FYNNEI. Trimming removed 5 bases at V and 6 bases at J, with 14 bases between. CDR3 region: CASSFGIPPEQYF. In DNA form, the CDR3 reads TGTGCCAGCAGTTTCGGCATTCCCCCCGAGCAGTACTTC. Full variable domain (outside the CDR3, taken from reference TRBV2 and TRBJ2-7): EPEVTQTPSHQVTQMGQEVILRCVPISNHLYFYWYRQILGQKVEFLVSFYNNEISEKSEIFDDQFSVERPDGSNFTLKIRSTKLEDSAMYFCASSFGIPPEQYFGPGTRLTVT.

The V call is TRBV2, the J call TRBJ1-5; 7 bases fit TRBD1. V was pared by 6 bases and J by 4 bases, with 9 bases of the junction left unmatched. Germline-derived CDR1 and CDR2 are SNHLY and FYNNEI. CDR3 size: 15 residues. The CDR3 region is CASRPPGGLNQPQHF. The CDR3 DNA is TGTGCCAGCAGACCTCCAGGGGGATTAAATCAGCCCCAGCATTTT.

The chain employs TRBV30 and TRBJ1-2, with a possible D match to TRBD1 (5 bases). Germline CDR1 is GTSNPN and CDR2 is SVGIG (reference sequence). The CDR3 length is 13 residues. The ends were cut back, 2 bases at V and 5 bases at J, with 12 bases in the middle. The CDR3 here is CAWSQTDNYGYTF. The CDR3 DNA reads TGTGCCTGGAGTCAGACAGATAATTATGGCTACACCTTC. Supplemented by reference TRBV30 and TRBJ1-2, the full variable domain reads SQTIHQWPATLVQPVGSPLSLECTVEGTSNPNLYWYRQAAGRGLQLLFYSVGIGQISSEVPQNLSASRPQDRQFILSSKKLLLSDSGFYLCAWSQTDNYGYTFGSGTRLTVV.

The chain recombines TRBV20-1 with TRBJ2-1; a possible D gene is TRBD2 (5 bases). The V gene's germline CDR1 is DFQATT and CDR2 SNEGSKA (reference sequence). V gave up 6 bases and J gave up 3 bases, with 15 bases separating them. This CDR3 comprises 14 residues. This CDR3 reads CSASNARDYNEQFF. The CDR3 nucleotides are TGCAGTGCAAGTAACGCGAGGGACTACAATGAGCAGTTCTTC.

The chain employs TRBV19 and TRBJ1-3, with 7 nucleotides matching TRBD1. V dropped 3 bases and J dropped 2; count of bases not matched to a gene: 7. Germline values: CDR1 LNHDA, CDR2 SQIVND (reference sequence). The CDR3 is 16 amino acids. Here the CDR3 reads CASSIFDRAPGNTIYF. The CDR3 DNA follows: TGTGCCAGTAGTATCTTCGACAGGGCTCCTGGAAACACCATATATTTT.

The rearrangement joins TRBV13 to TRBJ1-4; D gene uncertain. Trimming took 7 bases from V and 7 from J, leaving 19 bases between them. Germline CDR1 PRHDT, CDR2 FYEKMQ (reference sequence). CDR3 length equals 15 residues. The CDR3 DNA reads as TGTGCCAGCACCCTTTGGGGAGGGAAAGGTGAAAAACTGTTTTTT. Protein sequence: CASTLWGGKGEKLFF. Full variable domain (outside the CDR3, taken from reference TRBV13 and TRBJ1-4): AAGVIQSPRHLIKEKRETATLKCYPIPRHDTVYWYQQGPGQDPQFLISFYEKMQSDKGSIPDRFSAQQFSDYHSELNMSSLELGDSALYFCASTLWGGKGEKLFFGSGTQLSVL.

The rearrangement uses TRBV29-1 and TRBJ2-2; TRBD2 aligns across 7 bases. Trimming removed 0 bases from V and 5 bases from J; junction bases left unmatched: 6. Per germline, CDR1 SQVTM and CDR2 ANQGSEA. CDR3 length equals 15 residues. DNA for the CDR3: TGCAGCGTTGAAGATCTCAGCGGGGCGACCGGGGAGCTGTTTTTT. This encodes CSVEDLSGATGELFF.

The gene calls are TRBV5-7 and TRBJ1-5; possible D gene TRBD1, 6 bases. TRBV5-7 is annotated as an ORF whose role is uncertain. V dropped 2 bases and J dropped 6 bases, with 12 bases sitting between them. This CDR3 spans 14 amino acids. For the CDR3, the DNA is TGTGCCAGCAGCTTCCGACAGGTTCTTCAGCCCCAGCATTTT. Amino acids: CASSFRQVLQPQHF.